The T cell receptor (beta chain) under discussion was sequenced for a study of blood T cell repertoires in COVID-19. Method: immunoSEQ multiplex PCR; TCRdb's copy keeps in-frame clones and lacks some. The sample lists 40,000 to 60,000 clones; 93% were seen once. With 2 bases removed from V and 6 bases from J, the gap between germline ends came to 17 bases. The CDR3 runs to 15 residues. The germline V gene has CDR1 SGHAT and CDR2 FQNNGV. The receptor was isolated from a man in his sixties with COVID-19, enrolled during active disease. Sequencing input: peripheral blood. The chain is built from TRBV11-2 and TRBJ2-7; D may be TRBD1 (6 bases). Here the CDR3 DNA reads TGTGCCAGCAGCTTACCTACCAGGGGTTCGGTCGAGCAGTACTTC. Amino acids: CASSLPTRGSVEQYF. Based on the CDR3 plus reference TRBV11-2 and TRBJ2-7, the full variable domain is EAGVAQSPRYKIIEKRQSVAFWCNPISGHATLYWYQQILGQGPKLLIQFQNNGVVDDSQLPKDRFSAERLKGVDSTLKIQPAKLEDSAVYLCASSLPTRGSVEQYFGPGTRLTVT.